This record covers a single T cell receptor (beta chain). In germline, CDR1 is KGHDR, CDR2 SFDVKD. V trimming: 6 bases; J trimming: 4 bases; junction bases outside the gene matches: 13. CDR3 length: 16 amino acids. This sample was included in a study of T cell responses to AZD1222 COVID-19 vaccine. The wider study: It was second doses at about 4 or about 12 weeks that were pooled.

Here immunoSEQ multiplex PCR was the method, and the copy in TCRdb shows in-frame clones only, minus some. The sample holds about 150,000 clones, almost 95% seen once. The V call is TRBV24-1, the J call TRBJ2-5; 7 bases agree with TRBD2. The sequenced sample was peripheral blood, obtained on day 0 of AZD1222 vaccination. The clonotype was recovered from an adult in good health. The CDR3 is CATSIGGGSIGETQYF. In DNA form, the CDR3 reads TGTGCCACCAGTATAGGAGGCGGGAGCATCGGAGAGACCCAGTACTTC.